Listed below are T cell receptor beta chains from one sample, sequenced in a study of response to subunit inactivated influenza vaccine. TCRdb re-derived calls from the RT-PCR reads in MiXCR, one entry per CDR3 protein. This sample has over 650,000 distinct CDR3 sequences, with less than 20% found just once. The starting material was PBMCs from blood, obtained about 5 days after vaccination. Receptors were obtained from a man over 45 who received an inactivated influenza vaccine. Each CDR3 is given with its conserved first and last residue. Each record gives: V gene, J gene, D gene, clone size, CDR3 DNA, CDR3 protein. A D gene is named only where the DNA matches it firmly. Size values are once, few and many counts, or a class for expanded clones, and some rows have none.

v_call: TRBV12-3/TRBV12-4
j_call: TRBJ2-3
d_call: NA
clone_size: few
cdr3_nt: TGTGCCAGCAGTCCAAGACTAGTCGCAGATACGCAGTATTTT
cdr3_aa: CASSPRLVADTQYF

v_call: TRBV10-3
j_call: TRBJ2-7
d_call: TRBD2
clone_size: NA
cdr3_nt: TGTGCCACCGCCGGGGGGGAAGTGCAGTACTTC
cdr3_aa: CATAGGEVQYF

v_call: TRBV20-1
j_call: TRBJ1-5
d_call: TRBD1
clone_size: NA
cdr3_nt: TGCAGTGCTAGAGATCAGACAGGGTGGAGCAATCAGCCCCAGCATTTT
cdr3_aa: CSARDQTGWSNQPQHF

v_call: TRBV12-3/TRBV12-4
j_call: TRBJ2-1
d_call: TRBD1
clone_size: once
cdr3_nt: TGTGCCAGCACCCCGGTCGGGGGACAGGCATACAATGAGCAGTTCTTC
cdr3_aa: CASTPVGGQAYNEQFF

v_call: TRBV5-1
j_call: TRBJ2-1
d_call: TRBD2
clone_size: NA
cdr3_nt: TGCGCCAGCACCCGGGGCGGGAGTTCCCATGAGCAGTTCTTC
cdr3_aa: CASTRGGSSHEQFF

v_call: TRBV28
j_call: TRBJ2-7
d_call: NA
clone_size: NA
cdr3_nt: TGTGCCAGCAGTTTTAGGTTCGATAAGGGCTCCTACGAGCAGTACTTC
cdr3_aa: CASSFRFDKGSYEQYF

v_call: TRBV7-2
j_call: TRBJ1-6
d_call: NA
clone_size: NA
cdr3_nt: TGTGCCAGCAGCTTACAGGGCACCTTAAATTCACCCCTCCACTTT
cdr3_aa: CASSLQGTLNSPLHF

v_call: TRBV9
j_call: TRBJ2-7
d_call: NA
clone_size: NA
cdr3_nt: TGTGCCAGCAGCGTAGTGGGTGACAGCTACGAGCAGTACTTC
cdr3_aa: CASSVVGDSYEQYF

v_call: TRBV7-2
j_call: TRBJ1-4
d_call: NA
clone_size: few
cdr3_nt: TGTGCCAGCAGCTTAGAGGGGGGGCTCGGGGAAAAACTGTTTTTT
cdr3_aa: CASSLEGGLGEKLFF

v_call: TRBV20-1
j_call: TRBJ1-5
d_call: NA
clone_size: NA
cdr3_nt: TGCAGTGCTAGAGTCCCCTGGGGCAATCAGCCCCAGCATTTT
cdr3_aa: CSARVPWGNQPQHF

v_call: TRBV5-1
j_call: TRBJ2-7
d_call: TRBD2
clone_size: NA
cdr3_nt: TGCGCCAGCTGCCTGGAGACGGGAGGGCCCTACGAGCAGTACTTC
cdr3_aa: CASCLETGGPYEQYF

v_call: TRBV5-6
j_call: TRBJ2-6
d_call: TRBD1
clone_size: few
cdr3_nt: TGTGCCAGCAGCTCCGAGGGACAGATTAACCCTTCTGGGGCCAACGTCCTGACTTTC
cdr3_aa: CASSSEGQINPSGANVLTF

v_call: TRBV29-1
j_call: TRBJ1-5
d_call: NA
clone_size: few
cdr3_nt: TGCAGCGTTGAAGAAGGGGGGAGCGGCAATCAGCCCCAGCATTTT
cdr3_aa: CSVEEGGSGNQPQHF

v_call: TRBV20-1
j_call: TRBJ2-3
d_call: TRBD1
clone_size: few
cdr3_nt: TGCAGTGCTGGACAGGGGTCAGATACGCAGTATTTT
cdr3_aa: CSAGQGSDTQYF

v_call: TRBV7-9
j_call: TRBJ2-5
d_call: TRBD2
clone_size: few
cdr3_nt: TGTGCCAGCAGAAGGGACTACTCCCAAGAGACCCAGTACTTC
cdr3_aa: CASRRDYSQETQYF

v_call: TRBV7-2
j_call: TRBJ2-1
d_call: NA
clone_size: many
cdr3_nt: TGTGCCAGCAGCCCTAGCGGTGGGACATACAATGAGCAGTTCTTC
cdr3_aa: CASSPSGGTYNEQFF

v_call: TRBV18
j_call: TRBJ2-5
d_call: TRBD1
clone_size: NA
cdr3_nt: TGTGCCAGCTCGCCGGGACAGAGGAGCAGAGAGACCCAGTACTTC
cdr3_aa: CASSPGQRSRETQYF

v_call: TRBV20-1
j_call: TRBJ2-1
d_call: NA
clone_size: NA
cdr3_nt: TGCAGTGCTAGTCCAAGGGGGAGGGCTCCCAATGAGCAGTTCTTC
cdr3_aa: CSASPRGRAPNEQFF

v_call: TRBV6-2/TRBV6-3
j_call: TRBJ2-7
d_call: NA
clone_size: NA
cdr3_nt: TGTGCCAGCAGATCCGGCCGGGGGTCCACCTACGAGCAGTACTTC
cdr3_aa: CASRSGRGSTYEQYF

v_call: TRBV28
j_call: TRBJ2-5
d_call: TRBD2
clone_size: few
cdr3_nt: TGTGCCAGCAGTCCGGGCAGGGCTACTAGCGGGAGCATCGGAGAGACCCAGTACTTC
cdr3_aa: CASSPGRATSGSIGETQYF

v_call: TRBV6-2/TRBV6-3
j_call: TRBJ1-2
d_call: NA
clone_size: few
cdr3_nt: TGTGCCAGCAGGGATATTAACTATGGCTACACCTTC
cdr3_aa: CASRDINYGYTF

v_call: TRBV20-1
j_call: TRBJ1-2
d_call: TRBD1
clone_size: NA
cdr3_nt: TGCAGTGCGGGAGGACAGGGGGCTCCGCACTATGGCTACACCTTC
cdr3_aa: CSAGGQGAPHYGYTF

v_call: TRBV20-1
j_call: TRBJ2-7
d_call: TRBD2
clone_size: few
cdr3_nt: TGCAGTGCTCAGCGGGGGGAGTTCTACGAGCAGTACTTC
cdr3_aa: CSAQRGEFYEQYF

v_call: TRBV20-1
j_call: TRBJ2-3
d_call: NA
clone_size: few
cdr3_nt: TGCAGTGCTCGTCAGCAGTCCCGCACAGATACGCAGTATTTT
cdr3_aa: CSARQQSRTDTQYF

v_call: TRBV4-3
j_call: TRBJ2-1
d_call: NA
clone_size: NA
cdr3_nt: TGCGCCAGCAGCCAAGACCCTGGCAGGGATGAGCAGTTCTTC
cdr3_aa: CASSQDPGRDEQFF

v_call: TRBV2
j_call: TRBJ2-5
d_call: NA
clone_size: NA
cdr3_nt: TGTGCCAGCAGTGAGCTGTGGCAAGAGACCCAGTACTTC
cdr3_aa: CASSELWQETQYF

v_call: TRBV18
j_call: TRBJ1-6
d_call: NA
clone_size: NA
cdr3_nt: TGTGCCAGCTCACCGTCTTGGACAGAGAATTCACCCCTCCACTTT
cdr3_aa: CASSPSWTENSPLHF

v_call: TRBV10-2
j_call: TRBJ2-7
d_call: NA
clone_size: NA
cdr3_nt: TGCGCCAGCAGTTTGGGGAGAGCAACAAACCCGGGGTCGGTACCCTACGAGCAGTACTTC
cdr3_aa: CASSLGRATNPGSVPYEQYF

v_call: TRBV20-1
j_call: TRBJ2-6
d_call: NA
clone_size: many
cdr3_nt: TGCAGTGCTCCTAGTGGGGCCAACGTCCTGACTTTC
cdr3_aa: CSAPSGANVLTF

v_call: TRBV29-1
j_call: TRBJ2-1
d_call: TRBD2
clone_size: few
cdr3_nt: TGCAGCGCTGTCCCGGGACTAGCGACCGGTGAGCAGTTCTTC
cdr3_aa: CSAVPGLATGEQFF

v_call: TRBV7-2
j_call: TRBJ2-1
d_call: TRBD2
clone_size: few
cdr3_nt: TGTGCCAGCAGCGATACTAGCGGGAGTGAGTTCTTC
cdr3_aa: CASSDTSGSEFF

v_call: TRBV7-9
j_call: TRBJ1-1
d_call: NA
clone_size: many
cdr3_nt: TGTGCCAGCAGCTTTGGGCAGGGGGAAGCTTTCTTT
cdr3_aa: CASSFGQGEAFF

v_call: TRBV5-1
j_call: TRBJ2-3
d_call: NA
clone_size: few
cdr3_nt: TGCGCCAGCAGATGGCGGGGTGAAGGCACAGATACGCAGTATTTT
cdr3_aa: CASRWRGEGTDTQYF

v_call: TRBV5-6
j_call: TRBJ2-5
d_call: NA
clone_size: NA
cdr3_nt: TGTGCCAGCAGCGGTACAGGGTTAGGCCAAGAGACCCAGTACTTC
cdr3_aa: CASSGTGLGQETQYF

v_call: TRBV18
j_call: TRBJ1-1
d_call: NA
clone_size: NA
cdr3_nt: TGTGCCAGCTCACCATTTCAGACGGAAAATATGAACACTGAAGCTTTCTTT
cdr3_aa: CASSPFQTENMNTEAFF

v_call: TRBV7-9
j_call: TRBJ1-1
d_call: NA
clone_size: few
cdr3_nt: TGTGCCAGCAGCTTAATGGGCCCTGAAGCTTTCTTT
cdr3_aa: CASSLMGPEAFF

v_call: TRBV6-2/TRBV6-3
j_call: TRBJ1-5
d_call: NA
clone_size: few
cdr3_nt: TGTGCCAGCAGTTTCGGGGGTTATCAGCCCCAGCATTTT
cdr3_aa: CASSFGGYQPQHF

v_call: TRBV27
j_call: TRBJ1-4
d_call: TRBD1
clone_size: few
cdr3_nt: TGTGCCAGCAGTGAGACAGGGGTGGACCGGGAAAAACTGTTTTTT
cdr3_aa: CASSETGVDREKLFF

v_call: TRBV21-1
j_call: TRBJ1-2
d_call: NA
clone_size: NA
cdr3_nt: TGTGCCAGCAGCAAGTATGGCTCCGGGACAGGGGACGATGGCTACACCTTC
cdr3_aa: CASSKYGSGTGDDGYTF

v_call: TRBV7-6
j_call: TRBJ1-5
d_call: NA
clone_size: few
cdr3_nt: TGTGCCAGCAGCTTAGGCCAGGGGCCCCAGCATTTT
cdr3_aa: CASSLGQGPQHF

v_call: TRBV7-9
j_call: TRBJ2-7
d_call: TRBD1
clone_size: NA
cdr3_nt: TGTGCCAGCAGCTTATTAGACAGGGTAGAAGGACACGAGCTGTACTTC
cdr3_aa: CASSLLDRVEGHELYF

v_call: TRBV6-6
j_call: TRBJ2-7
d_call: TRBD1
clone_size: few
cdr3_nt: TGTGCCAGCATAGGCGGGGACAGGGGGGCGCAGTACTTC
cdr3_aa: CASIGGDRGAQYF

v_call: TRBV7-2
j_call: TRBJ2-5
d_call: TRBD1
clone_size: many
cdr3_nt: TGTGCCAGCAGCCTGCCAGGGGGAGAGACCCAGTACTTC
cdr3_aa: CASSLPGGETQYF

v_call: TRBV27
j_call: TRBJ1-2
d_call: NA
clone_size: NA
cdr3_nt: TGTGCCAGCAGCTCCCGAGGGACGGACCACAACTATGGCTACACCTTC
cdr3_aa: CASSSRGTDHNYGYTF

v_call: TRBV7-9
j_call: TRBJ2-7
d_call: NA
clone_size: NA
cdr3_nt: TGTGCCAGCAGCGCACTCGGCCCCTACGAGCAGTACTTC
cdr3_aa: CASSALGPYEQYF